The 28 T cell receptor beta chains below all came from one sample that was sequenced in a study of T cell changes during pregnancy in multiple sclerosis. This table comes from immunoSEQ multiplex PCR, and its TCRdb copy is limited to in-frame clones, with some not included. In the table there are around 50,000 clones, 93% of which are singletons. The sequences come from CD8+ T cells from peripheral blood mononuclear cells, collected in the second trimester of pregnancy. The receptors derive from a female donor with multiple sclerosis, enrolled in a pregnancy study.

The rearrangement uses TRBV7-9 and TRBJ1-2, with 7 bases aligning to TRBD1. V shed 4 bases and J 4 bases; nucleotides not matched to a gene: 6. This CDR3 region has 14 residues. CDR1 and CDR2 from the germline V gene are SEHNR and FQNEAQ (reference sequence). CDR3: CASSSDRPSYGYTF. The CDR3 DNA reads as TGTGCCAGCAGCTCGGACAGGCCCAGCTATGGCTACACCTTC.

The V call is TRBV5-1, the J call TRBJ2-7; TRBD2 is a possible D gene (6 bases). The CDR3 is 14 residues long. The V end was cut by 4 bases, the J end by 0 bases, with 11 bases between. Germline CDR1 is SGHRS and CDR2 is YFSETQ. CDR3 sequence: CASSEGGVSYEQYF. The CDR3 DNA is TGCGCCAGCAGCGAGGGAGGCGTCTCCTACGAGCAGTACTTC.

This clone came up once. The chain combines TRBV4-1 with TRBJ2-5; D is possibly TRBD1 (7 bases). Trimming took off 2 bases at V and 6 bases at J, with 13 bases between the two ends. The CDR3 loop spans 14 amino acids. CDR1 and CDR2 (germline): MGHRA, YSYEKL. CDR3: CASSQTPGGQTQYF. The CDR3 bases are TGCGCCAGCAGCCAAACTCCAGGGGGGCAGACCCAGTACTTC.

The V call is TRBV14, the J call TRBJ2-3; 8 bases map to TRBD2. The V segment lost 4 bases and the J segment 4 bases; nucleotides outside the gene matches: 16. The CDR3 spans 18 residues. CDR1 SGHDN and CDR2 FVKESK come from the germline V gene. The DNA of the CDR3 is TGTGCCAGCAGCCGTTGGGGACTAGGGAGAATCGGGCCAGATACGCAGTATTTT. This codes for CASSRWGLGRIGPDTQYF.

The V gene is TRBV29-1, the J gene TRBJ2-7, with 8 nucleotides matching TRBD1. The CDR3 totals 15 residues. The germline V gene has CDR1 SQVTM and CDR2 ANQGSEA. CDR3 loop: CSVSGKTGEAYEQYF. Written as DNA, the CDR3 is TGCAGTGTAAGTGGTAAGACAGGGGAGGCCTACGAGCAGTACTTC.

The J gene is TRBJ2-4, the V gene TRBV4-3, with TRBD2 matching over 8 bases. This CDR3 region has 16 residues. Germline-derived CDR1 and CDR2 are LGHNA and YSLEER. The J segment lost 4 bases and the V segment lost 4 bases, leaving 9 bases of the junction unmatched. CDR3: CASSPSLAEGKNIQYF. CDR3 DNA: TGCGCCAGCAGCCCCTCACTAGCGGAGGGGAAAAACATTCAGTACTTC.

The chain recombines TRBV15 with TRBJ2-3, with 8 bases lining up with TRBD1. Looked up from germline, CDR1 is LNHNV and CDR2 is YYDKDF (reference sequence). This CDR3 has 15 amino acids. V lost 4 bases to trimming and J lost 1 base; unmatched junction nucleotides: 4. The CDR3 DNA sequence: TGTGCCACCAGCACCCCGGACAGGGGCACAGATACGCAGTATTTT. Encoded protein: CATSTPDRGTDTQYF.

The rearrangement joins TRBV7-2 to TRBJ2-7; TRBD1 matches at 7 bases. Germline V gene sequence: CDR1 SGHTA, CDR2 FQGNSA. The CDR3 length is 14 residues. V trimming: 5 bases; J trimming: 3 bases; junction bases outside the gene matches: 7. The CDR3 sequence: CASSGDRHLYEQYF. The CDR3, as DNA: TGTGCCAGCAGCGGGGACAGACACCTCTACGAGCAGTACTTC.

This chain uses TRBV7-9 with TRBJ2-1, with D possibly matching TRBD2 (6 bases). V was shortened by 6 bases and J by 0 bases, with 12 bases between the two germline ends. The CDR3 consists of 15 residues. In germline, CDR1 is SEHNR, CDR2 FQNEAQ (reference sequence). CDR3 sequence (DNA): TGTGCCAGCAGTGTTAGCGGAAGCTCCTACAATGAGCAGTTCTTC. Its translation is CASSVSGSSYNEQFF.

This CDR3 reads CSAGDGGEKLFF. CDR3 bases: TGCAGCGCCGGAGATGGAGGAGAAAAACTGTTTTTT. The chain couples TRBV29-1 to TRBJ1-4, with D uncertain. The CDR3 consists of 12 residues. V lost 7 bases and J lost 8, with 14 bases in between. The germline V gene has CDR1 SQVTM and CDR2 ANQGSEA.

V gene TRBV9 combines with J gene TRBJ2-7; 13 bases line up with TRBD2. V lost 4 bases, J lost 5 bases, and 6 bases stayed unmatched. The CDR3 spans 15 residues. From germline, CDR1 is SGDLS and CDR2 YYNGEE. CDR3 nucleotides: TGTGCCAGCAGCCCCACTAGCGGGGGGGCCGACGAGCAGTACTTC. This translates into CASSPTSGGADEQYF.

Only one count was recorded for this clone. The V call is TRBV18, the J call TRBJ2-2, with 7 bases aligning to TRBD1. Trimming at V came to 1 base and at J to 3 bases, leaving 2 bases not matched to a gene. The CDR3 contains 15 residues. Per the germline V gene, CDR1 is KGHSH and CDR2 is LQKENI. CDR3 nucleotides: TGTGCCAGCTCACCACGGACAGGAGACACCGGGGAGCTGTTTTTT. It specifies CASSPRTGDTGELFF.

This chain uses TRBV7-8 with TRBJ1-1, with TRBD1 matching 10 bases. The V gene end was trimmed by 5 bases and the J gene end by 5 bases; junction bases not matched to a gene: 11. Germline CDR1 reads SGHVS; CDR2 reads FQNEAQ. The CDR3 is made up of 16 amino acids. The CDR3 sequence is CASSQTGGIGRTEAFF. DNA of the CDR3: TGTGCCAGCAGCCAGACAGGGGGCATAGGGAGGACTGAAGCTTTCTTT.

The gene calls are TRBV13 and TRBJ2-5; D is perhaps TRBD2 (6 bases). This CDR3 has 14 amino acids. Germline CDR1 PRHDT, CDR2 FYEKMQ (reference sequence). V lost 1 base to trimming and J lost 2 bases, with 8 bases between them. The CDR3 spells CASSLAGAQETQYF. The CDR3 DNA follows: TGTGCCAGCAGCTTAGCGGGAGCTCAAGAGACCCAGTACTTC.

The J gene is TRBJ2-3, the V gene TRBV4-1, with 13 positions matching TRBD2. The CDR3 runs to 16 residues. Germline V gives CDR1 MGHRA, CDR2 YSYEKL. V dropped 4 bases and J dropped 3; count of bases not matched to a gene: 4. The CDR3 loop reads CASSPRTSGSTDTQYF. The CDR3 coding sequence is TGCGCCAGCAGCCCCCGGACTAGCGGGAGTACAGATACGCAGTATTTT.

This clone has only one observation. The chain uses TRBV14 and TRBJ2-7; 10 bases agree with TRBD2. V was pared by 4 bases and J by 3 bases, with 3 bases of the junction left unmatched. The CDR3 has 14 amino acids. Looked up from germline, CDR1 is SGHDN and CDR2 is FVKESK. The CDR3 protein is CASSPGLAVYEQYF. CDR3 DNA: TGTGCCAGCAGCCCCGGACTAGCGGTCTACGAGCAGTACTTC.

The sample holds one count of this clone. J is TRBJ2-1 and V is TRBV7-9; D remains ambiguous. Trimming removed 5 bases at V and 3 bases at J, with 14 bases between. Germline CDR1 SEHNR, CDR2 FQNEAQ (reference sequence). The CDR3 has 15 residues. The CDR3 sequence is CASSPRLVLYNEQFF. The CDR3 DNA sequence: TGTGCCAGCAGCCCCCGGCTAGTTCTCTACAATGAGCAGTTCTTC.

The chain recombines TRBV5-1 with TRBJ2-1, with 13 bases lining up with TRBD2. Germline lookup yields CDR1 SGHRS and CDR2 YFSETQ. Trimming took 8 bases from V and 9 from J; bases not matched to a gene: 5. The CDR3 is 13 residues long. This CDR3 reads CASGLAGAAEQFF. CDR3 nucleotides: TGCGCCAGTGGACTAGCGGGAGCAGCTGAGCAGTTCTTC.

This chain joins TRBV6-1 and TRBJ2-3; a possible D gene is TRBD1 (7 bases). This CDR3 has 14 amino acids. From germline, CDR1 is MNHNS and CDR2 SASEGT. Trimming took off 7 bases at V and 6 bases at J, with 17 bases between the two ends. As DNA, the CDR3 is TGTGCCAGCAAGGTTGAGGGGGCGGGGGATACGCAGTATTTT. It translates to CASKVEGAGDTQYF.

J is TRBJ2-6 and V is TRBV6-5; no firm D call. Trimming pared 6 bases from V and 1 base from J, leaving 10 bases between. There are 15 residues in the CDR3. Germline V gene data show CDR1 as MNHEY and CDR2 as SVGAGI. The CDR3 protein is CASRVERSGANVLTF. In DNA, the CDR3 is TGTGCCAGCAGGGTTGAGAGGTCTGGGGCCAACGTCCTGACTTTC.

V and J are TRBV12-5 and TRBJ2-5; TRBD1 aligns across 8 bases. Germline loops: CDR1 LGHNT, CDR2 FRNRAP. Unmatched junction bases numbered 18, after V lost 2 bases and J lost 4 bases. CDR3 length equals 19 residues. CDR3 amino acids: CASGLPPFKGQVDRETQYF. In nucleotides, the CDR3 is TGTGCTAGTGGTTTGCCCCCCTTCAAGGGACAGGTAGACCGAGAGACCCAGTACTTC. The variable domain in full, with the rest retrieved from reference TRBV12-5 and TRBJ2-5, is DARVTQTPRHKVTEMGQEVTMRCQPILGHNTVFWYRQTMMQGLELLAYFRNRAPLDDSGMPKDRFSAEMPDATLATLKIQPSEPRDSAVYFCASGLPPFKGQVDRETQYFGPGTRLLVL.

The chain links TRBV4-1 to TRBJ2-7; D not certain. This CDR3 is built from 15 residues. Per germline, CDR1 MGHRA and CDR2 YSYEKL. V was shortened by 1 base and J by 0 bases, with 10 bases between the two germline ends. The CDR3 DNA follows: TGCGCCAGCAGCCAAGGTTTTAGCAACTCCTACGAGCAGTACTTC. Translation gives CASSQGFSNSYEQYF.

The chain carries TRBV5-8 and TRBJ2-7; 7 positions match TRBD1. This CDR3 contains 12 residues. Germline CDR1 is SGHTS and CDR2 is YDEGEE. V dropped 3 bases and J dropped 5; count of bases not matched to a gene: 2. CDR3 sequence (DNA): TGTGCCAGCAGCTGGACAGGCGACGAGCAGTACTTC. Translation gives CASSWTGDEQYF.

J is TRBJ2-7 and V is TRBV19, with 10 bases identical to TRBD1. Trimming removed 3 bases from V and 6 bases from J; junction bases left unmatched: 2. The CDR3 has 13 residues. Germline V gene data show CDR1 as LNHDA and CDR2 as SQIVND (reference sequence). CDR3 coding DNA: TGTGCCAGTAGTATCGGGACAGGGGTCGAGCAGTACTTC. This encodes CASSIGTGVEQYF.

The rearrangement joins TRBV6-5 to TRBJ1-1; D call uncertain. In germline, CDR1 is MNHEY, CDR2 SVGAGI. This CDR3 contains 13 residues. Trimming took off 6 bases at V and 1 base at J, with 9 bases between the two ends. The CDR3 sequence: CASSPYGNTEAFF. The CDR3 DNA sequence: TGTGCCAGCAGCCCCTACGGGAACACTGAAGCTTTCTTT.

The V call is TRBV27, the J call TRBJ1-2, with D possibly matching TRBD1 (6 bases). This CDR3 region has 15 residues. The germline V gene has CDR1 MNHEY and CDR2 SMNVEV (reference sequence). Between the trimmed V and J ends, which lost 5 bases and 5 bases, there was a span of 18 bases. For the CDR3, the DNA is TGTGCCAGCAGTCCAGACGGACAGAGGATATATGGCTACACCTTC. It yields the protein CASSPDGQRIYGYTF.

The chain links TRBV9 to TRBJ2-7; 10 nucleotides align to TRBD2. Germline V CDR1 and CDR2: SGDLS, YYNGEE. The CDR3 has 15 amino acids. V lost 4 bases, J lost 4 bases, and 8 bases stayed unmatched. The CDR3 region has the DNA TGTGCCAGCAGCCCCAAGCGGGAGGGCCGGTACGAGCAGTACTTC. Translating it yields CASSPKREGRYEQYF.

The rearrangement joins TRBV7-9 to TRBJ1-4, with D maybe TRBD1 (6 bases). Germline CDR1 reads SEHNR; CDR2 reads FQNEAQ (reference sequence). CDR3 length equals 19 residues. Trimming removed 4 bases at V and 4 bases at J, with 25 bases between. The DNA for the CDR3 is TGTGCCAGCAGCTCCGCGGCATCCGGGCAGGGGACGAGTAATGAAAAACTGTTTTTT. Translating it yields CASSSAASGQGTSNEKLFF.